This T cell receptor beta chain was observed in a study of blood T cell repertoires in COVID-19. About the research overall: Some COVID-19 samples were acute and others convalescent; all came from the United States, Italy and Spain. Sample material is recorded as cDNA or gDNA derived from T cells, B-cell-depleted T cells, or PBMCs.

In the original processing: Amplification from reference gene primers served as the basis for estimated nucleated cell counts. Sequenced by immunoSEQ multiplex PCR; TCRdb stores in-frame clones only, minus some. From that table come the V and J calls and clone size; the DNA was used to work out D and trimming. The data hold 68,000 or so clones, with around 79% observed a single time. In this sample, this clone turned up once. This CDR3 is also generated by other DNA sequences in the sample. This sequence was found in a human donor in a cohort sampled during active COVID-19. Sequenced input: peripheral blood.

CDR3 region: CASSLAFSSYNEQFF. In DNA, the CDR3 is TGTGCCAGCAGCTTAGCCTTTAGCTCCTACAATGAGCAGTTCTTC. The V and J genes are TRBV7-2 and TRBJ2-1; D is unresolved. Germline V lookup: CDR1 SGHTA, CDR2 FQGNSA. V lost 0 bases to trimming and J lost 0 bases, with 6 bases between them. The CDR3 runs to 15 residues.